These T cell receptor beta chains were read from a single sample in a study of blood T cell repertoires in COVID-19. Some clones are missing from TCRdb's copy, which holds only in-frame ones; the method was immunoSEQ multiplex PCR. The sample records about 180,000 clones, approximately 85% being singletons. Sequencing input: peripheral blood. Receptors originate from a man aged 60-69 years with acute or convalescent COVID-19. The CDR3 runs from the conserved cysteine through the conserved F or W. A D gene is named only where the DNA matches it firmly. Not all rows give a size; the values are once, few, many and, for expanded clones, a class.

j_gene: TRBJ2-2
abundance: few
v_gene: TRBV5-1
d_gene: -
CDR3nt: TGCGCCAGCAGCTCCCGGACAGACTACACCGGGGAGCTGTTTTTT
CDR3aa: CASSSRTDYTGELFF

j_gene: TRBJ2-1
abundance: few
v_gene: TRBV7-9
d_gene: TRBD2
CDR3nt: TGTGCCAGCAGCAAAACTAGCGGTGAGCAGTTCTTC
CDR3aa: CASSKTSGEQFF

j_gene: TRBJ2-2
abundance: medium-sized
v_gene: TRBV13
d_gene: TRBD2
CDR3nt: TGTGCCAGCAGTTACACGCGGGAGGTCGGGGAGCTGTTTTTT
CDR3aa: CASSYTREVGELFF

j_gene: TRBJ1-3
abundance: -
v_gene: TRBV9
d_gene: -
CDR3nt: TGTGCCAGCAGCGCAGGACATACCTCACGAAGCTCTGGAAACACCATATATTTT
CDR3aa: CASSAGHTSRSSGNTIYF

j_gene: TRBJ2-7
abundance: few
v_gene: TRBV27
d_gene: TRBD1
CDR3nt: TGTGCCAGCTCAGTTGGGACAGGGACCTACGAGCAGTACTTC
CDR3aa: CASSVGTGTYEQYF

j_gene: TRBJ2-7
abundance: -
v_gene: TRBV28
d_gene: -
CDR3nt: TGTGCCAGCAGTTACTCGGCCTACGAGCAGTACTTC
CDR3aa: CASSYSAYEQYF

j_gene: TRBJ1-1
abundance: -
v_gene: TRBV7-9
d_gene: -
CDR3nt: TGTGCCAGCAGCTTAGGGCAGGGGAACACTGAAGCTTTCTTT
CDR3aa: CASSLGQGNTEAFF

j_gene: TRBJ2-1
abundance: -
v_gene: TRBV24-1
d_gene: TRBD1
CDR3nt: TGTGCCACCAGTGACCCCGACAGGGTCAATGAGCAGTTCTTC
CDR3aa: CATSDPDRVNEQFF

j_gene: TRBJ2-1
abundance: -
v_gene: TRBV30
d_gene: TRBD2
CDR3nt: TGTGCCTGGAGACTAGCGGGGGACAATGAGCAGTTCTTC
CDR3aa: CAWRLAGDNEQFF

j_gene: TRBJ2-7
abundance: -
v_gene: TRBV6-6
d_gene: TRBD2
CDR3nt: TGTGCCAGCAGAGCAGGGACTAGCGTCACGGGCCGAGAGCAGTACTTC
CDR3aa: CASRAGTSVTGREQYF

j_gene: TRBJ2-7
abundance: -
v_gene: TRBV27
d_gene: TRBD1
CDR3nt: TGTGCCAGCAGTTTCACCGGGACAGGGGCGTACGAGCAGTACTTC
CDR3aa: CASSFTGTGAYEQYF

j_gene: TRBJ1-3
abundance: -
v_gene: TRBV5-6
d_gene: -
CDR3nt: TGTGCCAGCAGCTTTGAGGGTCAAGGAAACACCATATATTTT
CDR3aa: CASSFEGQGNTIYF

j_gene: TRBJ2-6
abundance: -
v_gene: TRBV2
d_gene: TRBD1
CDR3nt: TGTGCCAGCAGGACAGGGTCAAGCTCTGGGGCCAACGTCCTGACTTTC
CDR3aa: CASRTGSSSGANVLTF

j_gene: TRBJ2-7
abundance: -
v_gene: TRBV19
d_gene: -
CDR3nt: TGTGCCAGTAGTGAGGTTGCGACAGGCCTTTTCTACGAGCAGTACTTC
CDR3aa: CASSEVATGLFYEQYF

j_gene: TRBJ2-1
abundance: -
v_gene: TRBV4-3
d_gene: TRBD2
CDR3nt: TGCGCCAGCAGCCAAGAGGTAGCGGGAGAAGGTAGGCGGTTCTTC
CDR3aa: CASSQEVAGEGRRFF

j_gene: TRBJ2-5
abundance: -
v_gene: TRBV7-2
d_gene: TRBD1
CDR3nt: TGTGCCAGCAGCCCTACAGGGGTCCAGGGAGAGACCCAGTACTTC
CDR3aa: CASSPTGVQGETQYF

j_gene: TRBJ2-7
abundance: -
v_gene: TRBV29-1
d_gene: TRBD2
CDR3nt: TGCAGCGCCTCTAGGCGGGAGGGGACATACGAGCAGTACTTC
CDR3aa: CSASRREGTYEQYF

j_gene: TRBJ1-1
abundance: -
v_gene: TRBV19
d_gene: -
CDR3nt: TGTGCCAGTAGTATTCCCCAGGGTGTACGGACTGAAGCTTTCTTT
CDR3aa: CASSIPQGVRTEAFF

j_gene: TRBJ1-2
abundance: -
v_gene: TRBV19
d_gene: -
CDR3nt: TGTGCCAGTAGTACCTATCAGGGGACCTATGGCTACACCTTC
CDR3aa: CASSTYQGTYGYTF

j_gene: TRBJ2-1
abundance: once
v_gene: TRBV2
d_gene: TRBD2
CDR3nt: TGTGCCATACAGGGGGGGACTAGCGTTGGGGATGAGCAGTTCTTC
CDR3aa: CAIQGGTSVGDEQFF

j_gene: TRBJ1-1
abundance: -
v_gene: TRBV28
d_gene: TRBD1
CDR3nt: TGTGCCAGCAGCGCAGCCGGGACAGGGGTGAACACTGAAGCTTTCTTT
CDR3aa: CASSAAGTGVNTEAFF

j_gene: TRBJ2-7
abundance: -
v_gene: TRBV6-5
d_gene: TRBD2
CDR3nt: TGTGCCAGCAGTCTCGGGGGGGGGAGGAACGAGCAGTACTTC
CDR3aa: CASSLGGGRNEQYF

j_gene: TRBJ2-3
abundance: -
v_gene: TRBV7-9
d_gene: TRBD2
CDR3nt: TGTGCCAGCAGCTTAGGACTAGCGGGAGTGGATACGCAGTATTTT
CDR3aa: CASSLGLAGVDTQYF

j_gene: TRBJ2-7
abundance: -
v_gene: TRBV7-2
d_gene: -
CDR3nt: TGTGCCAGCAGCTCCCAGTTCCAGGGCGAGCAGTACTTC
CDR3aa: CASSSQFQGEQYF

j_gene: TRBJ2-1
abundance: -
v_gene: TRBV19
d_gene: TRBD1
CDR3nt: TGTGCCAGTAGTAGGGGACAGGGGCGGGTCAATGAGCAGTTCTTC
CDR3aa: CASSRGQGRVNEQFF

j_gene: TRBJ1-2
abundance: few
v_gene: TRBV5-1
d_gene: TRBD1
CDR3nt: TGCGCCAGCACCCCCGGCCGGGACAGGGAATACTATGGCTACACCTTC
CDR3aa: CASTPGRDREYYGYTF

j_gene: TRBJ1-5
abundance: -
v_gene: TRBV7-9
d_gene: TRBD1
CDR3nt: TGTGCCAGCAGCTTAGCCGGGACAGACAATCAGCCCCAGCATTTT
CDR3aa: CASSLAGTDNQPQHF

j_gene: TRBJ1-3
abundance: -
v_gene: TRBV6-5
d_gene: -
CDR3nt: TGTGCCAGCAGTTTCGATTGGGGCTATTCTGGAAACACCATATATTTT
CDR3aa: CASSFDWGYSGNTIYF

j_gene: TRBJ1-4
abundance: -
v_gene: TRBV10-2
d_gene: -
CDR3nt: TGCGCCAGCAGCTCGGACAGTGCAACTAATGAAAAACTGTTTTTT
CDR3aa: CASSSDSATNEKLFF

j_gene: TRBJ2-7
abundance: -
v_gene: TRBV7-9
d_gene: -
CDR3nt: TGTGCCAGCAGCGCCCCCGGGATTCTGTCCCTCGAGCAGTACTTC
CDR3aa: CASSAPGILSLEQYF

j_gene: TRBJ1-1
abundance: -
v_gene: TRBV27
d_gene: -
CDR3nt: TGTGCCAGCAGCCACGGGAGGGGGTCTGAAGCTTTCTTT
CDR3aa: CASSHGRGSEAFF

j_gene: TRBJ2-5
abundance: -
v_gene: TRBV5-6
d_gene: -
CDR3nt: TGTGCCAGCAGCCAGTTACTGACAGACATACAAGAGACCCAGTACTTC
CDR3aa: CASSQLLTDIQETQYF

j_gene: TRBJ2-3
abundance: -
v_gene: TRBV7-8
d_gene: TRBD2
CDR3nt: TGTGCCAGCAGCTTAAGGACTAGCGGGAGGCGGGGCCGCGCAGATACGCAGTATTTT
CDR3aa: CASSLRTSGRRGRADTQYF

j_gene: TRBJ2-2
abundance: few
v_gene: TRBV9
d_gene: -
CDR3nt: TGTGCCGCAGGGGAAGGGAACACCGGGGAGCTGTTTTTT
CDR3aa: CAAGEGNTGELFF

j_gene: TRBJ2-1
abundance: -
v_gene: TRBV27
d_gene: TRBD2
CDR3nt: TGTGCCAGCAGCTTACGCACCAGCGGGAGCTCCTACAATGAGCAGTTCTTC
CDR3aa: CASSLRTSGSSYNEQFF

j_gene: TRBJ2-5
abundance: once
v_gene: TRBV27
d_gene: TRBD1
CDR3nt: TGTGCCAGCTCAGGACAGGGGGCGGCAGAGACCCAGTACTTC
CDR3aa: CASSGQGAAETQYF

j_gene: TRBJ2-1
abundance: -
v_gene: TRBV4-1
d_gene: -
CDR3nt: TGCGCCAGCAGCCAAGGTAGGGCTCGGACAAGCTCCTACAATGAGCAGTTCTTC
CDR3aa: CASSQGRARTSSYNEQFF

j_gene: TRBJ2-7
abundance: -
v_gene: TRBV11-2
d_gene: TRBD1
CDR3nt: TGTGCCAGCAGCTTAGGACAGGGGGCTTACGAGCAGTACTTC
CDR3aa: CASSLGQGAYEQYF

j_gene: TRBJ2-7
abundance: few
v_gene: TRBV5-5
d_gene: TRBD1
CDR3nt: TGTGCCAGCAGCTTGGGACAGGGCCCCTACGAGCAGTACTTC
CDR3aa: CASSLGQGPYEQYF

j_gene: TRBJ2-7
abundance: -
v_gene: TRBV28
d_gene: TRBD2
CDR3nt: TGTGCCAGCAGTTCGGGACTAGCGCACGAGCAGTACTTC
CDR3aa: CASSSGLAHEQYF

j_gene: TRBJ2-5
abundance: -
v_gene: TRBV6-5
d_gene: TRBD1
CDR3nt: TGTGCCAGCAGTACCCGCAGGGGGCTTGGGGAGACCCAGTACTTC
CDR3aa: CASSTRRGLGETQYF

j_gene: TRBJ1-4
abundance: once
v_gene: TRBV6-6
d_gene: -
CDR3nt: TGTGCCAGCAGCCAGGGATATTCCGGGAAACTGTTTTTT
CDR3aa: CASSQGYSGKLFF

j_gene: TRBJ1-1
abundance: -
v_gene: TRBV3-1/TRBV3-2
d_gene: -
CDR3nt: TGTGCCAGCAGCGGTGACAGTGAAGCTTTCTTT
CDR3aa: CASSGDSEAFF

j_gene: TRBJ2-5
abundance: -
v_gene: TRBV12-5
d_gene: TRBD1
CDR3nt: TGTGCTAGTGGTTTGGTACTGGGACAGGGGAGGGAGACCCAGTACTTC
CDR3aa: CASGLVLGQGRETQYF

j_gene: TRBJ1-4
abundance: -
v_gene: TRBV6-5
d_gene: -
CDR3nt: TGTGCCAGCAGTTACCCCCCAGGAGGGGAAAAACTGTTTTTT
CDR3aa: CASSYPPGGEKLFF

j_gene: TRBJ1-5
abundance: -
v_gene: TRBV2
d_gene: -
CDR3nt: TGTGCCAGCACCCGGCAGGGGAGAGACAATCAGCCCCAGCATTTT
CDR3aa: CASTRQGRDNQPQHF

j_gene: TRBJ2-2
abundance: -
v_gene: TRBV27
d_gene: -
CDR3nt: TGTGCCAGCAGTTTAGGGTCTCTAGCTGGGTCGACCGGGGAGCTGTTTTTT
CDR3aa: CASSLGSLAGSTGELFF

j_gene: TRBJ2-1
abundance: -
v_gene: TRBV6-5
d_gene: -
CDR3nt: TGTGCCAGCAGTTACAGGAACCTCCCGGGCAATGAGCAGTTCTTC
CDR3aa: CASSYRNLPGNEQFF

j_gene: TRBJ2-2
abundance: -
v_gene: TRBV6-4
d_gene: -
CDR3nt: TGTGCCAGCAGCCGGGACTTGAACACCGGGGAGCTGTTTTTT
CDR3aa: CASSRDLNTGELFF

j_gene: TRBJ1-5
abundance: -
v_gene: TRBV6-2/TRBV6-3
d_gene: -
CDR3nt: TGTGCCAGCAGTTATTCACAAGCGGGGCTTCAGCCCCAGCATTTT
CDR3aa: CASSYSQAGLQPQHF